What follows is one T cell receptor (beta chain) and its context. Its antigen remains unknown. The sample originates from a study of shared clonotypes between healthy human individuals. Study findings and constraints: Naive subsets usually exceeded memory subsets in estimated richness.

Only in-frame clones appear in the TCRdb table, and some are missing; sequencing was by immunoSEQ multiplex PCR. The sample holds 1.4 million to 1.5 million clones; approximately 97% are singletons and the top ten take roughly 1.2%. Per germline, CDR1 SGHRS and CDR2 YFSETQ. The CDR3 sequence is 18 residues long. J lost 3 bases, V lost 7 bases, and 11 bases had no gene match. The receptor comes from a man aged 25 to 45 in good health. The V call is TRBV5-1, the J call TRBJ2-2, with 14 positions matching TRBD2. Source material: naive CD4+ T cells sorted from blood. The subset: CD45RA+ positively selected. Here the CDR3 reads CASSTRTSGRWDTGELFF. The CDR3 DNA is TGCGCCAGCTCAACTAGGACTAGCGGGAGGTGGGACACCGGGGAGCTGTTTTTT.